The sequence of this T cell receptor beta chain was determined in a study of blood T cells in healthy people across ages. Per the germline V gene, CDR1 is MNHEY and CDR2 is SVGAGI. V gave up 0 bases and J gave up 2 bases, with 17 bases separating them. CDR3 length equals 18 residues. Study results and limitations: When set beside aged donors, long-lived donors presented more naive CD4+ cells and higher diversity.

This clonotype was counted ten times or more. Its antigen is not known. Combining a sample-barcoded 5' primer with a J-beta primer mix, a second PCR ran for 7 to 11 cycles. Unique molecular identifiers of 12 random nucleotides labeled each cDNA. Every sample produced at least 3 million CDR3-containing paired-end reads. MiXCR was run by TCRdb on the 5' RACE reads, yielding one entry per CDR3 protein. This table has about 1 million distinct CDR3 sequences, 35% to 50% appearing once. The chain combines TRBV6-5 with TRBJ2-1, with a possible D match to TRBD2 (5 bases). This receptor was identified in a woman aged 60-75 years in good health. The material sequenced was blood. This chain's CDR3 is CASSYSERSQATYNEQFF. As DNA, the CDR3 is TGTGCCAGCAGTTACTCTGAGCGGAGCCAAGCCACCTACAATGAGCAGTTCTTC.